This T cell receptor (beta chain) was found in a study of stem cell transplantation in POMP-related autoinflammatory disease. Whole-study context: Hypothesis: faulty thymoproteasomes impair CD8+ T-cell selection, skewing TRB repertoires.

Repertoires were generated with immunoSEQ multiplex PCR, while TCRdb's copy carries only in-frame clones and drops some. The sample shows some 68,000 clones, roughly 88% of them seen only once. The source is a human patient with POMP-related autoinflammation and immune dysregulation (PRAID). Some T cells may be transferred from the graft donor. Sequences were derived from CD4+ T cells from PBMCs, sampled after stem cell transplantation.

DNA for the CDR3: TGTGCCAGCAGCCACACAAGGGACCGCTCCATTTACGAGCAGTACTTC. Translating gives CASSHTRDRSIYEQYF. V usage is TRBV7-9 and J usage is TRBJ2-7, with D perhaps matching TRBD1 or TRBD2 (5 bases each). Germline CDR1 is SEHNR and CDR2 is FQNEAQ (reference sequence). This CDR3 comprises 16 residues. The germline V and J ends were trimmed by 5 bases and 4 bases, with 21 bases remaining between them.